The 24 T cell receptor beta chains reported below all come from one sample, sequenced in a study of cytomegalovirus exposure and HLA in healthy donors. PCR was performed using 60 Vbeta and 13 Jbeta primers. Clones were read by immunoSEQ multiplex PCR, and TCRdb kept only the in-frame ones, dropping some. The sample records some 150,000 clones, 78% being singletons. Sequencing used PBMCs. Source of these receptors: a male donor in good health and CMV-seronegative.

This rearrangement joins TRBV14 to TRBJ1-1, with unresolved D. The V gene lost 0 bases and the J gene lost 6 bases, with 8 bases spanning the gap. Per germline, CDR1 SGHDN and CDR2 FVKESK. There are 13 residues in the CDR3. DNA of the CDR3: TGTGCCAGCAGCCAAGATTTAGTGGCTGAAGCTTTCTTT. Translating it yields CASSQDLVAEAFF.

This clone showed up just once. V gene TRBV19 combines with J gene TRBJ1-5; the D gene is possibly TRBD1 (6 bases). The CDR3 totals 15 residues. Trimming pared 6 bases from V and 0 bases from J, leaving 12 bases between. CDR1 and CDR2 from the germline V gene are LNHDA and SQIVND (reference sequence). In DNA, the CDR3 is TGTGCCAGTAGGAGGGGGAGGGTTAGCAATCAGCCCCAGCATTTT. Amino acid sequence: CASRRGRVSNQPQHF.

The CDR3 region is CASSPLDRATRAFF. DNA for the CDR3: TGTGCCAGCAGTCCTCTCGACAGGGCCACGAGAGCTTTCTTT. This rearrangement joins TRBV6-5 to TRBJ1-1; 7 positions agree with TRBD1. V dropped 5 bases and J dropped 10; count of bases not matched to a gene: 13. Germline assignment: CDR1 MNHEY and CDR2 SVGAGI. This CDR3 has 14 amino acids.

The chain uses TRBV7-9 and TRBJ2-7; 9 bases agree with TRBD2. The trim removed 3 bases at V and 4 bases at J, leaving 7 bases unmatched. Germline V CDR1 and CDR2: SEHNR, FQNEAQ (reference sequence). The CDR3 sequence is 15 residues long. As DNA, the CDR3 is TGTGCCAGCAGCTTCATCGCTAGCGGGGAGTACGAGCAGTACTTC. Translated: CASSFIASGEYEQYF.

This chain joins TRBV30 and TRBJ2-7, with D tentatively TRBD1 (6 bases). The V gene's germline CDR1 is GTSNPN and CDR2 SVGIG (reference sequence). The CDR3 covers 15 residues. V lost 1 base to trimming and J lost 3 bases, with 16 bases between them. The CDR3 sequence: CAWSDTSTGGYEQYF. DNA for the CDR3: TGTGCCTGGAGTGATACCTCGACAGGAGGCTACGAGCAGTACTTC. The whole variable domain, filled in from reference TRBV30 and TRBJ2-7, reads SQTIHQWPATLVQPVGSPLSLECTVEGTSNPNLYWYRQAAGRGLQLLFYSVGIGQISSEVPQNLSASRPQDRQFILSSKKLLLSDSGFYLCAWSDTSTGGYEQYFGPGTRLTVT.

The chain is built from TRBV18 and TRBJ2-1; a possible D gene is TRBD2 (5 bases). There are 12 residues in the CDR3. In germline, CDR1 is KGHSH, CDR2 LQKENI. The ends were cut back, 8 bases at V and 5 bases at J, with 10 bases in the middle. CDR3 in amino acids: CASGEFHNEQFF. CDR3 coding DNA: TGTGCCAGCGGGGAGTTCCACAATGAGCAGTTCTTC.

V is TRBV5-5 and J is TRBJ2-5, with 7 nucleotides matching TRBD1. V was clipped by 0 bases and J by 5 bases; unmatched bases: 4. CDR1 is SGHKS, CDR2 YYEKEE, per germline (reference sequence). The length of the CDR3 is 14 residues. DNA of the CDR3: TGTGCCAGCAGCTTGGGACAGGGCCTGGAGACCCAGTACTTC. This codes for CASSLGQGLETQYF.

The rearrangement uses TRBV10-3 and TRBJ2-1; 9 positions agree with TRBD2. V lost 6 bases, J lost 5 bases, and 14 bases stayed unmatched. CDR1 and CDR2 from the germline V gene are ENHRY and SYGVKD. The CDR3 is made up of 17 amino acids. CDR3 region: CAISPARLAGSHNEQFF. The CDR3, as DNA: TGTGCCATCAGCCCCGCGAGGCTAGCGGGATCTCACAATGAGCAGTTCTTC.

The V gene is TRBV5-1, the J gene TRBJ1-5, with no clear D. The CDR3 is 15 residues long. Trimming left V 0 bases short and J 7 bases short, with 14 bases between. From germline, CDR1 is SGHRS and CDR2 YFSETQ. CDR3 bases: TGCGCCAGCAGCTTGGACGACCCTCGGGAGCAGCCCCAGCATTTT. Translation: CASSLDDPREQPQHF.

The chain is built from TRBV6-6 and TRBJ1-1; 8 bases are a match to TRBD1. Germline-derived CDR1 and CDR2 are MNHNY and SVGAGI (reference sequence). The CDR3 runs to 14 residues. Unmatched junction bases numbered 3, after V lost 2 bases and J lost 4 bases. The CDR3 DNA follows: TGTGCCAGCAGTTACGACACAGGGGGCACTGAAGCTTTCTTT. Encoded protein: CASSYDTGGTEAFF.

This chain connects TRBV10-2 to TRBJ1-4; TRBD1 aligns across 11 bases. The CDR3 runs to 14 residues. CDR1 and CDR2 from the germline V gene are WSHSY and SAAADI. V lost 6 bases to trimming and J lost 7 bases; unmatched junction nucleotides: 4. The CDR3 DNA sequence: TGCGCCAGCAGGGACAGGGGGCTCGGTGAAAAACTGTTTTTT. Its translation: CASRDRGLGEKLFF.

The chain employs TRBV7-9 and TRBJ1-4; 7 nucleotides agree with TRBD1. The V gene end was trimmed by 4 bases and the J gene end by 4 bases; junction bases not matched to a gene: 6. This CDR3 comprises 15 residues. In germline, CDR1 is SEHNR, CDR2 FQNEAQ (reference sequence). The DNA for the CDR3 is TGTGCCAGCAGCTCCCGACAGGGATTTAATGAAAAACTGTTTTTT. It encodes CASSSRQGFNEKLFF.

This clone came up a few times. The V call is TRBV6-5, the J call TRBJ2-3; 8 positions agree with TRBD2. The V segment lost 7 bases and the J segment 10 bases; nucleotides outside the gene matches: 10. The CDR3 spans 13 residues. The V gene's germline CDR1 is MNHEY and CDR2 SVGAGI. Here the CDR3 DNA reads TGTGCCAGCAAGGGACTAGTCCCTGGGGCGCAGTATTTT. Its translation is CASKGLVPGAQYF.

The chain is built from TRBV5-6 and TRBJ2-1, with 9 nucleotides matching TRBD2. The CDR3 is 16 amino acids. The germline gives CDR1 SGHDT, CDR2 YYEEEE. With 10 bases clipped from V and 1 base from J, the junction kept 12 bases outside the gene matches. CDR3 sequence reads: CACGTTSGPSYNEQFF. The CDR3 DNA sequence: TGTGCCTGCGGAACCACTAGCGGGCCTTCCTACAATGAGCAGTTCTTC.

The V gene is TRBV29-1, the J gene TRBJ2-7; a possible D gene is TRBD1 (6 bases). Looked up from germline, CDR1 is SQVTM and CDR2 is ANQGSEA. This CDR3 region has 13 residues. V lost 4 bases and J 6 bases, leaving 16 bases between the germline ends. CDR3 DNA sequence: TGCAGCGTTGTAGACAGGAGAGGGATCGAGCAGTACTTC. Its translation is CSVVDRRGIEQYF.

V and J are TRBV19 and TRBJ2-3; 8 bases fit TRBD2. The CDR3 spans 15 residues. Germline CDR1 and CDR2: LNHDA and SQIVND (reference sequence). V lost 3 bases and J lost 0; bases outside the gene matches: 2. The CDR3 DNA follows: TGTGCCAGTAGTATGCGGGGGGCTAGCACAGATACGCAGTATTTT. Protein sequence: CASSMRGASTDTQYF.

CDR3 coding DNA: TGCGCCAGCCGAGGAGGCGGACAGGCCTTCTCCCCGAACACCGGGGAGCTGTTTTTT. Its protein is CASRGGGQAFSPNTGELFF. The rearrangement joins TRBV4-1 to TRBJ2-2, with 7 bases identical to TRBD1. This CDR3 is built from 19 residues. J was trimmed by 0 bases and V by 8 bases; bases with no gene match: 18. CDR1 MGHRA and CDR2 YSYEKL come from the germline V gene.

CDR3 DNA: TGTGCCAGCAGTCCTCGCCGGGGCTATAATTCACCCCTCCACTTT. It is translated as CASSPRRGYNSPLHF. The chain combines TRBV27 with TRBJ1-6; D not resolved. Trimming stripped 5 bases from V and 3 bases from J, with 11 bases between. This CDR3 comprises 15 residues. Germline lookup yields CDR1 MNHEY and CDR2 SMNVEV (reference sequence).

V usage is TRBV19 and J usage is TRBJ1-1, with 8 nucleotides matching TRBD1. Germline V lookup: CDR1 LNHDA, CDR2 SQIVND (reference sequence). The V gene end was trimmed by 3 bases and the J gene end by 4 bases; junction bases not matched to a gene: 7. There are 15 residues in the CDR3. The CDR3 protein is CASSMQGARATEAFF. The CDR3 DNA reads as TGTGCCAGTAGTATGCAGGGGGCTAGGGCCACTGAAGCTTTCTTT.

The chain recombines TRBV19 with TRBJ2-5; weak D call: TRBD1 (6 bases). Near its end, the DNA agrees better with TRBJ2-7, so the J call may be wrong. Per the germline V gene, CDR1 is LNHDA and CDR2 is SQIVND (reference sequence). There are 13 residues in the CDR3. Here the CDR3 DNA reads TGTGCCAGTAGCCCCGGACAGATATACGAGCAGTACTTC. This encodes CASSPGQIYEQYF.

V gene TRBV25-1 combines with J gene TRBJ2-3; D not certain. Germline loops: CDR1 MGHDK, CDR2 SYGVNS. The CDR3 has 15 amino acids. V gave up 1 base and J gave up 4 bases, with 12 bases separating them. The CDR3 DNA sequence: TGTGCCAGCAGTGAATTAGATGTTAATCCAGATACGCAGTATTTT. Amino acid sequence: CASSELDVNPDTQYF.

This clone was seen more than once but under ten times. The chain's CDR3 is CASSLVRGLSEQFF. The CDR3 region has the DNA TGTGCCAGCAGCTTGGTTAGGGGATTGAGTGAGCAGTTCTTC. This sequence joins TRBV5-5 and TRBJ2-1; D perhaps matches TRBD1 (5 bases). CDR3 length: 14 amino acids. Per the germline V gene, CDR1 is SGHKS and CDR2 is YYEKEE (reference sequence). V shed 0 bases and J shed 9 bases, with 13 bases lying between them.

This chain joins TRBV6-5 and TRBJ1-2; D gene uncertain. This CDR3 has 14 residues. Germline CDR1 MNHEY, CDR2 SVGAGI. Trimming pared 5 bases from V and 4 bases from J, leaving 14 bases between. Here the CDR3 reads CASSPQRTFYGYTF. The CDR3 region has the DNA TGTGCCAGCAGTCCCCAGAGGACTTTCTATGGCTACACCTTC.

Regarding this clone: The missing conserved phenylalanine or tryptophan at the end of this CDR3 makes a read error likely. The limits of the CDR3 on the DNA are not certain, so only TCRdb's listed CDR3 is given. The chain joins TRBV6-4 to TRBJ1-3; the table's D gene call, TRBD1, was not cross checked with the DNA. The CDR3 has 11 residues if both end residues are counted. Germline CDR1 and CDR2: MRHNA and SNTAGT. The CDR3 protein is CASKMTQPGLR.